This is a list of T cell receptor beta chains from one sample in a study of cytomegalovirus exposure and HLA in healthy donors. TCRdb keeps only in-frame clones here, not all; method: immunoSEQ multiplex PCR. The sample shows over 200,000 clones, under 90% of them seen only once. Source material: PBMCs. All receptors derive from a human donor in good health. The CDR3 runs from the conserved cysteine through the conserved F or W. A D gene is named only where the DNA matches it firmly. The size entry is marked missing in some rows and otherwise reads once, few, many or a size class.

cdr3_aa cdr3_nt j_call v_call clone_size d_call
CASSPGGAPIYEQYF TGTGCCAGCTCACCAGGGGGGGCACCTATCTACGAGCAGTACTTC TRBJ2-7 TRBV18 . .
CASSLQTGSGANVLTF TGTGCCAGCAGTTTACAAACGGGCTCTGGGGCCAACGTCCTGACTTTC TRBJ2-6 TRBV27 . .
CASSVGQGELYEQYF TGTGCCAGCAGTGTGGGACAGGGAGAACTCTACGAGCAGTACTTC TRBJ2-7 TRBV28 . TRBD1
CASSRQGTSGNMPYEQYF TGTGCCAGCAGCAGACAGGGGACTAGCGGGAATATGCCCTACGAGCAGTACTTC TRBJ2-7 TRBV6-4 once TRBD2
CASSYPSGSIHNEQFF TGTGCCAGCAGTTACCCTAGCGGGAGTATCCACAATGAGCAGTTCTTC TRBJ2-1 TRBV28 . TRBD2
CASSFGATDTQYF TGTGCCAGCAGCTTCGGTGCGACAGATACGCAGTATTTT TRBJ2-3 TRBV7-6 once .
CASSTSTTDTQYF TGTGCCAGCAGTACGTCTACCACAGATACGCAGTATTTT TRBJ2-3 TRBV28 few .
CASSYPEGRAFF TGTGCCAGCAGTTACCCGGAGGGAAGAGCTTTCTTT TRBJ1-1 TRBV6-5 . .
CASRSGTLSSYEQYF TGTGCCAGCAGGTCCGGGACACTTAGCTCCTACGAGCAGTACTTC TRBJ2-7 TRBV6-5 . .
CASSLRAGSTDTQYF TGTGCCAGCAGCTTAAGGGCAGGGAGCACAGATACGCAGTATTTT TRBJ2-3 TRBV7-3 . .
CASSLDGRPTYEQYF TGTGCCAGCAGCTTGGATGGCAGGCCAACCTACGAGCAGTACTTC TRBJ2-7 TRBV5-6 . .
CASSLKGGVRPQHF TGTGCCAGCAGTTTGAAAGGGGGCGTACGGCCCCAGCATTTT TRBJ1-5 TRBV28 once TRBD1
CASSPEKYEQYF TGTGCCAGCTCACCGGAGAAATACGAGCAGTACTTC TRBJ2-7 TRBV18 . .
CASSQDQKGPGTEAFF TGCGCCAGCAGCCAAGATCAGAAAGGTCCGGGGACTGAAGCTTTCTTT TRBJ1-1 TRBV4-3 . .
CAGAQGEGGYTF TGTGCCGGCGCTCAGGGGGAAGGCGGCTACACCTTC TRBJ1-2 TRBV7-9 . TRBD1
CASSQGGQLSGSGLNEQYF TGCGCCAGCAGCCAAGGGGGACAGCTTAGCGGGAGCGGTCTCAACGAGCAGTACTTC TRBJ2-7 TRBV4-1 . TRBD2
CAISAGQDYGYTF TGTGCCATCAGTGCGGGACAGGACTATGGCTACACCTTC TRBJ1-2 TRBV10-3 few TRBD1
CASSGVGTGETQYF TGTGCCAGCAGTGGGGTCGGGACAGGGGAGACCCAGTACTTC TRBJ2-5 TRBV27 . TRBD1
CASRLAGDRSYEQYF TGCGCCAGCAGATTAGCGGGAGATAGGTCATACGAGCAGTACTTC TRBJ2-7 TRBV10-2 . TRBD2
CASGLVGANTEAFF TGTGCTAGTGGTTTGGTAGGGGCGAACACTGAAGCTTTCTTT TRBJ1-1 TRBV12-5 . .
CASSLGDRPNTEAFF TGCGCCAGCAGCTTGGGGGACAGACCGAACACTGAAGCTTTCTTT TRBJ1-1 TRBV5-1 few TRBD1
CASSRDILNQPQHF TGCGCCAGCAGCCGAGACATCCTAAATCAGCCCCAGCATTTT TRBJ1-5 TRBV4-1 . .